These T cell receptor beta chains were read from a single sample in a study of immune heterogeneity within non-small cell lung tumors. MiXCR was run by TCRdb on the multiplex PCR reads, yielding one entry per CDR3 protein. The sample has about 15,000 distinct CDR3 sequences; approximately 26% are singletons. The sequenced material came from lung tumor tissue. Receptor source: a man between 40 and 49 years old with non-small cell lung cancer. Each CDR3 is given with its conserved first and last residue. The D gene is left open where the match is weak. Some rows mark clone size as missing; the rest say once, few, many or name a class of expanded clone.

j_call: TRBJ1-6; v_call: TRBV6-1; d_call: -; clone_size: many; cdr3_nt: TGTGCCAGCAGTTATTTGAATTCACCCCTCCACTTT; cdr3_aa: CASSYLNSPLHF
j_call: TRBJ2-5; v_call: TRBV6-2/TRBV6-3; d_call: -; clone_size: -; cdr3_nt: TGTGACAGCAGCTACCGGGACACCCAAGAGACCCAGTACTTC; cdr3_aa: CDSSYRDTQETQYF
j_call: TRBJ1-1; v_call: TRBV7-9; d_call: -; clone_size: few; cdr3_nt: TGTGCCAGCAGCTTAGAAGTAGGTAGGAACACTGAAGCTTTCTTT; cdr3_aa: CASSLEVGRNTEAFF
j_call: TRBJ2-7; v_call: TRBV7-3; d_call: -; clone_size: few; cdr3_nt: TGTGCCAGCAGCTTACTGGCCTTGACCCACGAGCAGTACTTC; cdr3_aa: CASSLLALTHEQYF
j_call: TRBJ1-4; v_call: TRBV7-6; d_call: -; clone_size: many; cdr3_nt: TGTGCCAGCAGCTTAGCGCCCAGGGCAACTAATGAAAAACTGTTTTTT; cdr3_aa: CASSLAPRATNEKLFF
j_call: TRBJ2-3; v_call: TRBV7-2; d_call: TRBD2; clone_size: few; cdr3_nt: TGTGCCAGCAGCCCAGGCACATGGGACTATCCCTATTTT; cdr3_aa: CASSPGTWDYPYF
j_call: TRBJ2-1; v_call: TRBV24-1; d_call: -; clone_size: few; cdr3_nt: TGTGCCACCAGTGGAACAGGGAATTACAATGAGCAGTTATTC; cdr3_aa: CATSGTGNYNEQLF
j_call: TRBJ2-7; v_call: TRBV4-1; d_call: TRBD1; clone_size: many; cdr3_nt: TGCGCCAGCAGCCATACTCAGGGACAGAACTACGAGCAGTACTTC; cdr3_aa: CASSHTQGQNYEQYF
j_call: TRBJ2-2; v_call: TRBV10-3; d_call: TRBD1; clone_size: medium-sized; cdr3_nt: TGTGCCATCACCGGGACAGGGAGAACCGGGGAGCTGTTTTTT; cdr3_aa: CAITGTGRTGELFF
j_call: TRBJ2-7; v_call: TRBV25-1; d_call: -; clone_size: medium-sized; cdr3_nt: TGTGCCAGCAGTGTTAATGGACTTTTCTCGCGCGAGCAGTACTTC; cdr3_aa: CASSVNGLFSREQYF